These 2 T cell receptor beta chains were all obtained from the same sample, sequenced in a study of blood T cell repertoires in COVID-19. Profiling relied on immunoSEQ multiplex PCR, and the TCRdb table lists in-frame clones only, not all of them. Of roughly 450,000 clones listed, roughly 91% were seen once; the top ten hold 0.55% to 0.75%. Sequences were obtained from PBMCs or T cells enriched from blood (not recorded which). These receptors came from a man in his late teens or twenties who had recovered from COVID-19.

The chain has TRBV30 and TRBJ1-1; maybe TRBD1 (5 bases). From germline, CDR1 is GTSNPN and CDR2 SVGIG (reference sequence). V was trimmed by 6 bases and J by 5 bases, leaving 16 bases between them. The CDR3 runs to 13 residues. The DNA for the CDR3 is TGTGCCTGTTTACGCCAGGGTCGGACTGAAGCTTTCTTT. Protein product: CACLRQGRTEAFF.

The V gene is TRBV12-3 or TRBV12-4, the J gene TRBJ2-5; D ambiguous. V was trimmed by 4 bases and J by 4 bases, leaving 7 bases between them. The CDR3 runs 12 residues. CDR3 DNA sequence: TGTGCCAGCAGTTATCAGGTAGAGACCCAGTACTTC. Its translation: CASSYQVETQYF.